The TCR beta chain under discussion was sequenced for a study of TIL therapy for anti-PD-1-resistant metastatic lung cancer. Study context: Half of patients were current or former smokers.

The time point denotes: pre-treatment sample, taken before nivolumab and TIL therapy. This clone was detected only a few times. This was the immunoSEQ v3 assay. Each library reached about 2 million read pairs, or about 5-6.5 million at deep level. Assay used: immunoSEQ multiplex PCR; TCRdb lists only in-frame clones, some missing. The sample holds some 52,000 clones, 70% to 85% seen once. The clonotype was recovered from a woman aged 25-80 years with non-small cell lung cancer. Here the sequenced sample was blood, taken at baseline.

The CDR3 DNA sequence: TGTGCCAGCAGCCCCCGGGGACAGCTGAATGAAAAACTGTTTTTT. This gives the protein CASSPRGQLNEKLFF. V and J are TRBV7-8 and TRBJ1-4; TRBD1 matches 7 bases. After removal of 5 bases from V and 5 bases from J, the junction contained 8 bases not matched to a gene. The CDR3 loop spans 15 amino acids. Germline CDR1 and CDR2: SGHVS and FQNEAQ.